This T cell receptor (beta chain) was sequenced in a study of spatial heterogeneity in lung cancer. Study-wide background: Within raw reads, each unique TCR and UMI combination appeared on average more than ten times.

Noted time point: sample taken at primary tumor resection. Patients with untreated early-stage non-small cell lung cancer, numbering 72, were the donors. No cell sorting; template was whole RNA from tumor, lung tissue or PBMC. General study findings and limits: Ubiquitous expanded tumor TCRs showed up in blood more at resection than follow-up.

Remarks on this clonotype: Its antigen remains unidentified.

The CDR3 sequence is 16 residues long. Germline CDR1 and CDR2: SGHNT and YENEEA. V was clipped by 3 bases and J by 6 bases; unmatched bases: 14. One entry per CDR3 protein results from TCRdb running MiXCR on the 5' RACE reads. There are about 22,000 distinct CDR3 sequences in the sample; approximately 4.2% occur only once, and approximately 7.4% lies in the top ten. This material consisted of PBMCs, taken at surgery. The chain is built from TRBV11-3 and TRBJ2-7; 7 positions agree with TRBD1. The sequence was obtained from a male donor with early-stage non-small cell lung cancer. In nucleotides, the CDR3 is TGTGCCAGCAGCTTGGATGGGACAGACGGCTATGGCGAGCAGTACTTC. Translation gives CASSLDGTDGYGEQYF.